In this sample, the clone carrying this T cell receptor beta chain turned up many times. Its specificity is not known. The library protocol tagged individual cDNA molecules with unique molecular identifiers. TCRdb redid the calling of the 5' RACE reads with MiXCR, one entry per CDR3 protein. This table holds about 32,000 distinct CDR3 sequences, around 5.2% found once. This specimen belongs to a study of early T cells in non-severe SARS-CoV-2 infection. In the study overall: The authors sequenced bulk RNA from unsorted whole blood, leaving chains unpaired. Study-wide results and caveats: Clonotype matching in VDJdb favored anti-spike CD8 responses and did not capture private and CD4 specificities.

CDR3 length equals 13 residues. Material: whole blood. The sequence was obtained from an adult who was a healthcare worker with PCR-confirmed SARS-CoV-2 infection or an uninfected control (not recorded which). The J gene is TRBJ2-7, the V gene TRBV12-2; the table's D gene call, TRBD2, was not cross checked with the DNA. TRBV12-2 is recorded as a pseudogene. CDR3 amino acids: CASRSRGFYEQYF. CDR3 DNA: TGTGCAAGTCGCTCGCGGGGATTCTACGAGCAGTACTTC.